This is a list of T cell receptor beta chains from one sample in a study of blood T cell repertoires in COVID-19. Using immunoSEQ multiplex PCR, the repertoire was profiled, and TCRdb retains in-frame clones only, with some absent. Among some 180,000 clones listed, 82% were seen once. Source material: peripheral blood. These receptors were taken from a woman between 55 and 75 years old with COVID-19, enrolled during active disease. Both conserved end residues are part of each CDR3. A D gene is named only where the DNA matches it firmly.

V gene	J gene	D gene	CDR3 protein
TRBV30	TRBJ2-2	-	CAWTPGGRGLFF
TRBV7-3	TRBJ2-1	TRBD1	CASGLRDRGENEQFF
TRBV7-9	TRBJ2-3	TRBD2	CASSSSGGGADTQYF
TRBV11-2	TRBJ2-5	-	CASSPHLSRETQYF
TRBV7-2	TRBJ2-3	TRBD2	CASSLVEAGGPTDTQYF
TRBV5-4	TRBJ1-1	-	CASSLEGDSLMNTEAFF
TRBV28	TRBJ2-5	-	CASSLFQSNQETQYF
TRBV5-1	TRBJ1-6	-	CASSSGEGWDSPLHF
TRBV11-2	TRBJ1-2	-	CASSSAGINYGYTF
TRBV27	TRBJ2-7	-	CASSLAGATYEQYF
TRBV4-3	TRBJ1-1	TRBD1	CASSQDRTGRRQAFF
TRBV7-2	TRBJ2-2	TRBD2	CASSSRTSGRLSGELFF
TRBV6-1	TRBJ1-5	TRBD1	CASSGTGGQPQHF
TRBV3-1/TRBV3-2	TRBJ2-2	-	CASSRAGAANTGELFF
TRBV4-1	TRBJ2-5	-	CASSRAVRETQYF
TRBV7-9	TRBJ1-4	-	CASSPPQGESEKLFF
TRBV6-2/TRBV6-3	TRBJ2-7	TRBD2	CASSYRLAGSYEQYF
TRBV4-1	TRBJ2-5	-	CASSPPGPPWAQYF
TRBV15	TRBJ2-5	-	CATSREQEEREQPPSETQYF
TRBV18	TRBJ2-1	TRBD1	CASSLTGGFDEQFF
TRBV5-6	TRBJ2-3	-	CASSLGSIGPDTQYF
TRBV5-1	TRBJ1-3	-	CASSLDPGQRAGNTIYF
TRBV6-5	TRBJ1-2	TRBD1	CASSRTGEMDYGYTF
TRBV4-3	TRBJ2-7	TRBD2	CASSQDPAGGPSEQYF
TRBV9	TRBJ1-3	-	CASSPYSSGNTIYF
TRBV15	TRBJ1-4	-	CATSRENRVNEKLFF
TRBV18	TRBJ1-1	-	CASSPVSQANTEAFF
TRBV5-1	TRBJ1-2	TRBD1	CASSPEGQGAFGYTF
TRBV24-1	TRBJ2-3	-	CATSDLGLPTDTQYF
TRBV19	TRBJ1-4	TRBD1	CATTTGANEKLFF
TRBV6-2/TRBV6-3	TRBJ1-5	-	CASSYAGEQPQHF
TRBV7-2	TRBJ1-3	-	CASSLAVDTGNTIYF
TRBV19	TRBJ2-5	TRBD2	CASSIGGTSGRETQYF
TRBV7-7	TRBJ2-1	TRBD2	CASSLGLAGPNEQFF
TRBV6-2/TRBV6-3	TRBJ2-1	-	CASSYGSERLNEQFF
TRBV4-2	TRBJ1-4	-	CASSQDKTATNEKLFF
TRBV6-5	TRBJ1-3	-	CASRSDSLGNTIYF
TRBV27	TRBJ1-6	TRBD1	CASRTTGGSPLHF
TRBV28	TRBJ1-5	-	CASSLWGPQGQPQHF
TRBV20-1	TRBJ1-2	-	CSASAGNGYTF
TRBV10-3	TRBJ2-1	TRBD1	CAISPGTGTGNEQFF
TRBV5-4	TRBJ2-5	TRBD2	CASSPLRLGGVETQYF
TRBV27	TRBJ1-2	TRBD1	CASSRQGGASGYTF
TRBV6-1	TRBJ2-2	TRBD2	CASSEGGGGLGAGELFF
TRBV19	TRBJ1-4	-	CASSMPGQTRGKLFF
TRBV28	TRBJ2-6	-	CASSAWGLGSSGANVLTF
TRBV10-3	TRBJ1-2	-	CATRTEDNYGYTF
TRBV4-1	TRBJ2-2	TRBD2	CASSLIRGGAPGELFF
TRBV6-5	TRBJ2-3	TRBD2	CASSSLAGRTDTQYF
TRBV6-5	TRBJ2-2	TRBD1	CASSTSGQGTGELFF
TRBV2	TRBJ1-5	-	CASTDTYNQPQHF
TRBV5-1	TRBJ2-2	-	CASDRDSSTGELFF
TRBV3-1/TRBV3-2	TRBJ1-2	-	CASSQGPNYGYTF
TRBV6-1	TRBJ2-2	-	CASTLTGVNGGELFF
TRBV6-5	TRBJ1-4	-	CASRKGGYEKLFF
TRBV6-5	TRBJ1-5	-	CASTLLSSQPQHF
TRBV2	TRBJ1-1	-	CASSTTRGPTEAFF